This T cell receptor (beta chain) was identified in a study of cytomegalovirus exposure and HLA in healthy donors. Study outcomes and limitations: HLA restriction was apparent for most CMV-associated TCR beta chains in a later analysis.

Turning to this clone: The antigen remains undetermined.

This PCR relied on a set of 60 Vbeta primers and 13 Jbeta primers. The data were produced by immunoSEQ multiplex PCR, yet TCRdb's version contains in-frame clones alone and is incomplete. The top ten clones hold under 2% of a sample with about 180,000 clones, about four fifths of them seen once. This TCR was sampled from a woman under 40 in good health and CMV-seronegative. Source material: PBMCs.

CDR3 loop: CASSEFGTGAQPQHF. In nucleotides, the CDR3 is TGTGCCAGCAGTGAATTTGGGACAGGGGCTCAGCCCCAGCATTTT. The J gene is TRBJ1-5, the V gene TRBV25-1; 10 bases map to TRBD1. CDR1 is MGHDK, CDR2 SYGVNS, per germline. The CDR3 totals 15 residues. V dropped 1 base and J dropped 6; count of bases not matched to a gene: 3.